This T cell receptor beta chain emerged from a study of lymphopenia after photon versus proton radiotherapy. General study findings and limits: Oligoclonal CD8+ Temra expansion after nadir drove photon patients' diversity drop. Relative stability marked proton patients; photon patients lost diversity and naive cells.

V lost 0 bases to trimming and J lost 0 bases, with 8 bases between them. Germline CDR1 is SGHVS and CDR2 is FNYEAQ. The CDR3 consists of 15 residues. In regard to this clone: The antigen is undetermined.

Libraries were prepared by immunoSEQ multiplex PCR; TCRdb keeps only in-frame clonotypes and omits some of them. The sample contains 20,000 to 25,000 clones, 85% of which appear only once. The sequence came from a man in his fifties or sixties with pancreatic cancer. The input for sequencing was peripheral blood, taken from a patient treated with photon-based radiotherapy. The chain carries TRBV7-6 and TRBJ1-1, with D perhaps TRBD1 (5 bases). This chain's CDR3 is CASSLARGMNTEAFF. In DNA, the CDR3 is TGTGCCAGCAGCTTAGCTCGGGGGATGAACACTGAAGCTTTCTTT.